This entry lists 9 T cell receptor beta chains sequenced from one sample in a study of T cells in Graves' hyperthyroidism and ophthalmopathy. Researchers took RNA transcripts and amplified the TCR beta CDR3 regions from them. HTBI primers were the set used in a first-round RT-PCR of the TCR CDR3. TCRdb used MiXCR to reprocess the multiplex PCR reads, holding one entry per CDR3 protein. Here the sample spans about 560,000 distinct CDR3 sequences, around 15% being singletons. Sequencing used blood. These receptor sequences come from a woman between 35 and 50 years old with Graves' hyperthyroidism.

This clonotype was seen more than once but under ten times. The chain has TRBV9 and TRBJ1-1; D gene unclear. This CDR3 region has 13 residues. V gave up 4 bases and J gave up 5 bases, with 12 bases separating them. Germline V gives CDR1 SGDLS, CDR2 YYNGEE. The CDR3 loop reads CASSPWGETEAFF. CDR3 coding DNA: TGTGCCAGCAGCCCGTGGGGTGAGACTGAAGCTTTCTTT.

Ten or more counts support this clonotype. The V call is TRBV27, the J call TRBJ2-7, with 8 nucleotides matching TRBD2. This CDR3 spans 17 amino acids. Unmatched junction bases numbered 17, after V lost 5 bases and J lost 5 bases. The germline V gene encodes CDR1 MNHEY and CDR2 SMNVEV (reference sequence). The CDR3 loop is CASSRAGGTWDRNEQYF. The CDR3 nucleotides read TGTGCCAGCAGTCGTGCGGGGGGAACGTGGGATCGTAACGAGCAGTACTTC.

This clonotype was observed at least ten times. The chain joins TRBV6-1 to TRBJ1-2; D gene uncertain. The CDR3 has 14 residues. Trimming took off 6 bases at V and 3 bases at J, with 14 bases between the two ends. The germline V gene has CDR1 MNHNS and CDR2 SASEGT. The CDR3 nucleotides read TGTGCCAGCAGCCCTCTCGACGGGTACTATGGCTACACCTTC. Translation gives CASSPLDGYYGYTF.

The CDR3 protein is CSEVGQGSPQAFF. CDR3 bases: TGCAGTGAAGTGGGACAGGGGAGTCCCCAAGCTTTCTTT. The chain joins TRBV20-1 to TRBJ1-1, with 10 bases aligning to TRBD1. CDR1 is DFQATT and CDR2 is SNEGSKA in the germline V gene (reference sequence). The V and J ends lost 7 bases and 9 bases, in that order; junction bases with no gene match: 11. The CDR3 consists of 13 residues.

This clonotype has just a few counts. The J gene is TRBJ1-2, the V gene TRBV29-1; D is perhaps TRBD1 (6 bases). This CDR3 region has 17 residues. Per the germline V gene, CDR1 is SQVTM and CDR2 is ANQGSEA. Trimming left V 1 base short and J 2 bases short, with 20 bases between. In nucleotides, the CDR3 is TGCAGCGTTGAAGGGTGGGGACAAGAAGACATGAACTATGGCTACACCTTC. Protein product: CSVEGWGQEDMNYGYTF.

This clonotype was counted ten times or more. J is TRBJ2-4 and V is TRBV12-5; D is possibly TRBD1 (6 bases). The CDR3 length is 16 residues. Trimming removed 0 bases at V and 9 bases at J, with 18 bases between. Germline V gene sequence: CDR1 LGHNT, CDR2 FRNRAP. The chain's CDR3 is CASGLVLGRGRGIQYF. The CDR3 nucleotides are TGTGCTAGTGGTTTGGTACTGGGCAGGGGCCGAGGCATTCAGTACTTC.

The table lists this clonotype with many counts. The chain couples TRBV12-3 or TRBV12-4 to TRBJ2-7, with D unresolved. The ends were cut back, 10 bases at V and 3 bases at J, with 13 bases in the middle. CDR3 size: 12 residues. CDR3 protein: CATSAGGYEQYF. CDR3 nucleotide sequence: TGTGCCACCTCGGCAGGCGGCTACGAGCAGTACTTC.

This chain connects TRBV19 to TRBJ2-3; 12 bases agree with TRBD2. The CDR3 length is 22 residues. The germline V gene encodes CDR1 LNHDA and CDR2 SQIVND (reference sequence). The J segment lost 4 bases and the V segment lost 5 bases, leaving 25 bases of the junction unmatched. CDR3: CASSFKPGQGSTSGSLADTQYF. CDR3 nucleotides: TGTGCCAGTAGTTTCAAACCGGGACAAGGCTCGACTAGCGGGAGTTTGGCAGATACGCAGTATTTT.

This clonotype was counted ten times or more. The chain couples TRBV7-3 to TRBJ2-3; D possibly corresponds to TRBD2 (6 bases). CDR1 and CDR2 (germline): SGHTA, FQGTGA. The V end lost 5 bases, the J end lost 2 bases, and 17 bases lay between the germline ends. This CDR3 spans 16 amino acids. The DNA for the CDR3 is TGTGCCAGCAGCCTAGGACTATTGTCCCTCACAGATACGCAGTATTTT. It is translated as CASSLGLLSLTDTQYF.